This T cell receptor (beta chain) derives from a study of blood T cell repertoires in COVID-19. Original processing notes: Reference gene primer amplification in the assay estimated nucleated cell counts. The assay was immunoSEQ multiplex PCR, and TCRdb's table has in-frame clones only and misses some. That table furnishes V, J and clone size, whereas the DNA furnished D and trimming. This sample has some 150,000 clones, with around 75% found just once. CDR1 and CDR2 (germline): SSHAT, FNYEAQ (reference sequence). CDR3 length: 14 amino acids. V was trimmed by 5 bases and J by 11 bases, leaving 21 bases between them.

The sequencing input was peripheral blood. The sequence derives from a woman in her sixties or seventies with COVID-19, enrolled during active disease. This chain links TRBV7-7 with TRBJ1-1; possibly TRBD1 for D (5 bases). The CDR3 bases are TGTGCCAGCAGCCCTATCGGGGGTTCGAGGTGGGCTTTCTTT. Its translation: CASSPIGGSRWAFF.